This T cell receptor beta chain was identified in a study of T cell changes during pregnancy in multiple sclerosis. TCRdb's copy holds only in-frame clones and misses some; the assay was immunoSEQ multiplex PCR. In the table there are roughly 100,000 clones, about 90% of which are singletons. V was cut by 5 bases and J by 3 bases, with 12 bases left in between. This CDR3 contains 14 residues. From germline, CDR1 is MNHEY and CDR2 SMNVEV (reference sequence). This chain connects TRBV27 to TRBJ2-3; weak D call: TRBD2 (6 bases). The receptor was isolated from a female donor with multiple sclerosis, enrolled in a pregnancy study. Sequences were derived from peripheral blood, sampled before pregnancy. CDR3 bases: TGTGCCAGCAGTCGGGGACGGGAGACAGATACGCAGTATTTT. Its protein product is CASSRGRETDTQYF.